A single sample is the source of the 21 T cell receptor beta chains below, sequenced in a study of blood T cell repertoires in COVID-19. TCRdb's table, derived via immunoSEQ multiplex PCR, lists solely in-frame clones and lacks some. The sample contains 180,000 or so clones, roughly 83% of which appear only once. Sample: PBMCs or T cells enriched from blood (not recorded which). These receptors all come from a woman aged 55-70 years who had recovered from COVID-19.

This clone was seen only a few times. This sequence joins TRBV5-1 and TRBJ2-7, with no clear D. Germline assignment: CDR1 SGHRS and CDR2 YFSETQ. This CDR3 comprises 16 residues. Trimming pared 0 bases from V and 1 base from J, leaving 14 bases between. The CDR3 coding sequence is TGCGCCAGCAGCTTGGCCGCGTCAGGCCCTTCCTACGAGCAGTACTTC. Its translation is CASSLAASGPSYEQYF.

The rearrangement joins TRBV9 to TRBJ1-2; possible D gene TRBD1, 6 bases. This CDR3 has 15 residues. The V end was cut by 0 bases, the J end by 3 bases, with 12 bases between. Germline V gene data show CDR1 as SGDLS and CDR2 as YYNGEE. CDR3 sequence: CASSVDPRGDYGYTF. The CDR3 coding sequence is TGTGCCAGCAGCGTAGATCCCAGGGGAGACTATGGCTACACCTTC.

This clone was observed a single time. The J gene is TRBJ2-7, the V gene TRBV3-1 (or the pseudogene TRBV3-2); no clear D. CDR1 and CDR2 from the germline V gene are LGHDT and YNNKEL (reference sequence). V lost 1 base and J lost 4, with 5 bases in between. This CDR3 region has 12 residues. DNA for the CDR3: TGTGCCAGCAGCCAAGGCGTTTACGAGCAGTACTTC. As protein: CASSQGVYEQYF.

This CDR3 is CASSLNGGTGELFF. Here the CDR3 DNA reads TGTGCCAGCAGTTTAAACGGCGGCACCGGGGAGCTGTTTTTT. This chain connects TRBV27 to TRBJ2-2; unclear D gene. This CDR3 comprises 14 residues. V gave up 2 bases and J gave up 4 bases, with 8 bases separating them. CDR1 is MNHEY, CDR2 SMNVEV, per germline (reference sequence).

The chain couples TRBV6-6 to TRBJ1-1; 7 positions agree with TRBD1. Germline V gene sequence: CDR1 MNHNY, CDR2 SVGAGI (reference sequence). The V segment lost 6 bases and the J segment 4 bases; nucleotides outside the gene matches: 14. CDR3 size: 16 residues. The DNA of the CDR3 is TGTGCCAGCAGCTCGGGCAGGGGGATTGGGGCCACTGAAGCTTTCTTT. This encodes CASSSGRGIGATEAFF.

This chain links TRBV28 with TRBJ1-3, with TRBD1 matching 7 bases. V shed 7 bases, J shed 1 base, and the junction held 10 bases outside the gene matches. The CDR3 spans 16 residues. Germline-derived CDR1 and CDR2 are MDHEN and SYDVKM. The CDR3 reads CASTSRGTDSGNTIYF. The CDR3 nucleotides are TGTGCCAGCACCTCCAGGGGGACGGATTCTGGAAACACCATATATTTT.

Only one count was recorded for this clone. The gene calls are TRBV27 and TRBJ2-7; a possible D gene is TRBD2 (6 bases). V was cut by 5 bases and J by 6 bases, with 20 bases left in between. The CDR3 loop spans 15 amino acids. CDR1 and CDR2 from the germline V gene are MNHEY and SMNVEV (reference sequence). The CDR3 sequence is CASSPGGTKASEQYF. The DNA for the CDR3 is TGTGCCAGCAGTCCTGGGGGGACCAAAGCTTCCGAGCAGTACTTC.

The chain joins TRBV30 to TRBJ1-2; 7 bases align to TRBD1. CDR1 and CDR2 (germline): GTSNPN, SVGIG (reference sequence). The CDR3 is 14 amino acids. V lost 2 bases and J lost 6; bases outside the gene matches: 9. The CDR3 sequence is CAWSYGTELNGYTF. The CDR3 bases are TGTGCCTGGAGTTACGGGACAGAATTGAATGGCTACACCTTC.

V and J are TRBV5-1 and TRBJ1-5, with 7 nucleotides matching TRBD1. The CDR3 runs 15 residues. V was clipped by 1 base and J by 3 bases; unmatched bases: 4. Per the germline V gene, CDR1 is SGHRS and CDR2 is YFSETQ. The CDR3 region is CASSLTGALNQPQHF. The CDR3 DNA reads as TGCGCCAGCAGCTTGACAGGGGCGCTCAATCAGCCCCAGCATTTT.

The chain is built from TRBV5-1 and TRBJ1-2; 7 bases map to TRBD1. This CDR3 is 15 amino acids long. CDR1 SGHRS and CDR2 YFSETQ come from the germline V gene. The V and J ends lost 4 bases and 1 base, in that order; junction bases with no gene match: 7. The CDR3 DNA is TGCGCCAGCAGCACCGGGACAGTACTTAACTATGGCTACACCTTC. Translation gives CASSTGTVLNYGYTF. Full variable domain (missing parts from reference TRBV5-1 and TRBJ1-2): KAGVTQTPRYLIKTRGQQVTLSCSPISGHRSVSWYQQTPGQGLQFLFEYFSETQRNKGNFPGRFSGRQFSNSRSEMNVSTLELGDSALYLCASSTGTVLNYGYTFGSGTRLTVV.

The rearrangement links TRBV6-1 to TRBJ2-5; TRBD1 is a possible D gene (5 bases). The V gene's germline CDR1 is MNHNS and CDR2 SASEGT. CDR3 length equals 14 residues. Trimming cost V 2 bases and J 7 bases, with 14 bases left between them. The CDR3 DNA sequence: TGTGCCAGCAGTGAAATCCCAGGGATTGGGACCCAGTACTTC. Amino acid sequence: CASSEIPGIGTQYF.

This clone was detected only once. The V and J genes are TRBV2 and TRBJ1-4, with D possibly matching TRBD1 (6 bases). The V end was cut by 6 bases, the J end by 7 bases, with 15 bases between. Germline V lookup: CDR1 SNHLY, CDR2 FYNNEI. This CDR3 is built from 14 residues. The CDR3 here is CASRIRDTSEKLFF. The DNA for the CDR3 is TGTGCCAGCAGAATCCGGGACACCTCTGAAAAACTGTTTTTT.

This clone was counted a few times. The chain uses TRBV5-6 and TRBJ2-2; no firm D call. V lost 0 bases and J lost 3, with 6 bases in between. The CDR3 covers 14 residues. Germline V CDR1 and CDR2: SGHDT, YYEEEE. CDR3 residues: CASSLVIDTGELFF. The CDR3 DNA is TGTGCCAGCAGCTTGGTAATTGACACCGGGGAGCTGTTTTTT.

The chain links TRBV7-3 to TRBJ1-2; a possible D gene is TRBD1 (5 bases). The ends were cut back, 5 bases at V and 5 bases at J, with 15 bases in the middle. Germline loops: CDR1 SGHTA, CDR2 FQGTGA. The CDR3 sequence is 14 residues long. CDR3 loop: CASSPSPTAYGYTF. CDR3 in DNA: TGTGCCAGCAGCCCCTCGCCGACAGCATATGGCTACACCTTC.

V usage is TRBV5-1 and J usage is TRBJ1-2; 12 bases fit TRBD1. V shed 2 bases, J shed 3 bases, and the junction held 5 bases outside the gene matches. The length of the CDR3 is 16 residues. CDR1 and CDR2 (germline): SGHRS, YFSETQ. The CDR3 here is CASSLSGTGGDYGYTF. The DNA for the CDR3 is TGCGCCAGCAGCTTAAGTGGGACAGGGGGCGACTATGGCTACACCTTC.

The chain has TRBV5-1 and TRBJ1-6; D not resolved. V lost 0 bases to trimming and J lost 7 bases, with 11 bases between them. This CDR3 is built from 15 residues. Germline V lookup: CDR1 SGHRS, CDR2 YFSETQ. The CDR3 spells CASSLGSGENSPLHF. The CDR3 DNA is TGCGCCAGCAGCTTGGGGTCCGGTGAGAATTCACCCCTCCACTTT.

V gene TRBV20-1 combines with J gene TRBJ1-2, with 7 bases fitting TRBD1. The CDR3 spans 11 residues. Germline lookup yields CDR1 DFQATT and CDR2 SNEGSKA (reference sequence). The CDR3 sequence is CRTGTVDGYTF. The DNA for the CDR3 is TGCAGGACCGGGACAGTCGATGGCTACACCTTC.

The chain carries TRBV4-1 and TRBJ1-5, with 8 nucleotides matching TRBD1. CDR1 and CDR2 from the germline V gene are MGHRA and YSYEKL. The CDR3 is 15 residues long. V was clipped by 0 bases and J by 4 bases; unmatched bases: 2. In DNA, the CDR3 is TGCGCCAGCAGCCAAGACCGGGACAGGAATCAGCCCCAGCATTTT. It yields the protein CASSQDRDRNQPQHF.

This clone occurred many times. The V gene is TRBV25-1, the J gene TRBJ1-1; D ambiguous. The CDR3 extends over 12 amino acids. The germline V gene has CDR1 MGHDK and CDR2 SYGVNS. V lost 3 bases and J lost 6, with 8 bases in between. The DNA for the CDR3 is TGTGCCAGCAGTGATGAGAGGGCTGAAGCTTTCTTT. Amino acid sequence: CASSDERAEAFF.

The gene calls are TRBV10-3 and TRBJ1-1; no reliable D call. This CDR3 contains 17 residues. Germline assignment: CDR1 ENHRY and CDR2 SYGVKD. Deletions cut 4 bases from V and 0 bases from J, with 18 bases between. As DNA, the CDR3 is TGTGCCATCAGTGCCGAAATGAGGGAACTTATGAACACTGAAGCTTTCTTT. Amino acid sequence: CAISAEMRELMNTEAFF.

The V and J genes are TRBV5-1 and TRBJ2-5; 8 bases line up with TRBD1. This CDR3 has 20 amino acids. The V gene's germline CDR1 is SGHRS and CDR2 YFSETQ. The V segment lost 4 bases and the J segment 4 bases; nucleotides outside the gene matches: 24. The CDR3 sequence: CASSTSPVGQGNQWRETQYF. CDR3 DNA sequence: TGCGCCAGCAGCACCTCCCCGGTTGGACAGGGAAATCAGTGGAGAGAGACCCAGTACTTC.